Below, one TCR beta chain is given with its context. What it recognizes is unknown. These data originate in a study of cytomegalovirus exposure and HLA in healthy donors. CDR3 length: 18 residues. Germline-derived CDR1 and CDR2 are SGHAT and FQNNGV. Trimming took 5 bases from V and 2 from J; bases not matched to a gene: 14. PCR primers comprised 60 Vbeta and 13 Jbeta primers. Libraries were prepared by immunoSEQ multiplex PCR; TCRdb keeps only in-frame clonotypes and omits some of them. The sample consists of some 35,000 clones, nearly 70% of them appearing once. Points from the study as a whole: Rates of TCR association differed by HLA locus in a later analysis, with DRB1 highest and HLA-C lowest.

This TCR was sampled from a man aged 25 to 45 in good health and CMV-seronegative. Material: PBMCs. This rearrangement joins TRBV11-2 to TRBJ1-5; 8 bases map to TRBD1. CDR3 nucleotides: TGTGCCAGCAGCAACTCACGGGCAGGGGGCCTCGGCAATCAGCCCCAGCATTTT. Its protein is CASSNSRAGGLGNQPQHF. The full variable domain, rest sourced from reference TRBV11-2 and TRBJ1-5, is EAGVAQSPRYKIIEKRQSVAFWCNPISGHATLYWYQQILGQGPKLLIQFQNNGVVDDSQLPKDRFSAERLKGVDSTLKIQPAKLEDSAVYLCASSNSRAGGLGNQPQHFGDGTRLSIL.